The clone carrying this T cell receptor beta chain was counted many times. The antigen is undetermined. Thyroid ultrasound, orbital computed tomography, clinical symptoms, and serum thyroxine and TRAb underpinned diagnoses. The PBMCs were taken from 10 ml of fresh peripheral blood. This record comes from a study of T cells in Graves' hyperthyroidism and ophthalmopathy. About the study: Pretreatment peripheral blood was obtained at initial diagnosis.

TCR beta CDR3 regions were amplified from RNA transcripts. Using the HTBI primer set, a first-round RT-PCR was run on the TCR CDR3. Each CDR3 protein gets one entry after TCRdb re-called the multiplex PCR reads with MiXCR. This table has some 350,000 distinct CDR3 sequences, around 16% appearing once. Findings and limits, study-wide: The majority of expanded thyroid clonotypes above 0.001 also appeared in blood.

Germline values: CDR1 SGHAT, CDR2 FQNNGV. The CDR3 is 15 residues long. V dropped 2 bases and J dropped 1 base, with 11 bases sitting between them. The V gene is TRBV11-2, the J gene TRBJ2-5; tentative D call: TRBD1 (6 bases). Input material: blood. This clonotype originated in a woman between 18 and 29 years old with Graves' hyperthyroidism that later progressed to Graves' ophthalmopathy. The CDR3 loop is CASSLTGTLQETQYF. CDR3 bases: TGTGCCAGCAGCTTAACGGGGACACTCCAAGAGACCCAGTACTTC. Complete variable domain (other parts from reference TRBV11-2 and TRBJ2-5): EAGVAQSPRYKIIEKRQSVAFWCNPISGHATLYWYQQILGQGPKLLIQFQNNGVVDDSQLPKDRFSAERLKGVDSTLKIQPAKLEDSAVYLCASSLTGTLQETQYFGPGTRLLVL.